This T cell receptor (beta chain) originates from a study of T cell responses to AZD1222 COVID-19 vaccine. Study results and limitations: Only five to seven individuals given AZD1222 were seropositive at baseline. Compared with day 0, the breadth and depth of the Spike-specific TCR repertoire rose significantly after two doses of AZD1222. CD4 TCRs linked to vaccination spanned spike, dominating at 160-218 and 743-854.

Second-dose intervals of approximately 4 or approximately 12 weeks were pooled. This CDR3 region has 15 residues. Trimming took 0 bases from V and 1 from J, leaving 7 bases between them. CDR1 MNHEY and CDR2 SVGAGI come from the germline V gene. Produced via immunoSEQ multiplex PCR; TCRdb's table is partial and in-frame only. The sample consists of 250,000 to 300,000 clones, approximately 94% of them appearing once. Worth noting for this clone: The antigen remains unidentified.

The sequencing used peripheral blood, collected 28 days after the second AZD1222 dose. This sequence originates from an adult who received the AZD1222 COVID-19 vaccine. The chain employs TRBV6-5 and TRBJ1-3; no firm D call. CDR3 DNA: TGTGCCAGCAGTTACTCGAAGGGATCTGGAAACACCATATATTTT. Its protein product is CASSYSKGSGNTIYF.